This note documents a single T cell receptor (beta chain) sequence. Antigen: not known. Germline CDR1 is SGHRS and CDR2 is YFSETQ. The germline V and J ends were trimmed by 1 base and 0 bases, with 8 bases remaining between them. The CDR3 runs to 15 residues. This sample is drawn from a study of T cell responses to AZD1222 COVID-19 vaccine. Study-level findings and limits: After two AZD1222 doses, spike-specific TCR breadth and depth rose versus day 0. Unmutated regions of variants are reportedly targeted by nearly half of spike-specific TCRs.

Libraries were prepared by immunoSEQ multiplex PCR; TCRdb keeps only in-frame clonotypes and omits some of them. In the table there are around 200,000 clones, around 94% of which are singletons. Material: peripheral blood, obtained 28 days after the second AZD1222 dose. The source of this sequence is an adult who received the AZD1222 COVID-19 vaccine. The V call is TRBV5-1, the J call TRBJ1-3; possible D gene TRBD1, 5 bases. CDR3 sequence: CASSLRQGSGNTIYF. DNA for the CDR3: TGCGCCAGCAGCTTGCGGCAGGGCTCTGGAAACACCATATATTTT.